This entry describes one T cell receptor (beta chain). The CDR3 length is 16 residues. The V gene end was trimmed by 3 bases and the J gene end by 3 bases; junction bases not matched to a gene: 6. Germline V gene data show CDR1 as LNHDA and CDR2 as SQIVND (reference sequence). Profiled with immunoSEQ multiplex PCR; TCRdb holds only in-frame clones, not every one. The sample records some 170,000 clones, around 96% being singletons. These data belong to a study of control samples from healthy donors and cancer patients. The rearrangement joins TRBV19 to TRBJ2-1; TRBD1 aligns across 9 bases. This receptor was obtained from a woman aged 25 to 39 in good health. The sequencing sample was made of blood. The CDR3 coding sequence is TGTGCCAGTAGTATGGCCGGACAGGGGCTCTACAATGAGCAGTTCTTC. It encodes CASSMAGQGLYNEQFF.